Listed below are T cell receptor beta chains from one sample, sequenced in a study of blood T cell repertoires in COVID-19. The data were produced by immunoSEQ multiplex PCR, yet TCRdb's version contains in-frame clones alone and is incomplete. The sample yields hundreds of thousands of clones, approximately 88% seen once. Input material: peripheral blood. Receptor source: a man aged 35-49 years with acute or convalescent COVID-19. CDR3s include the opening cysteine and the closing phenylalanine or tryptophan. Each record gives: CDR3 protein, CDR3 DNA, J gene, D gene, V gene, clone size. D genes are given only for firm matches. Clone size is shown for a subset of rows, as once, few, many or a class of expanded clone.

CDR3 protein: CASSARDTMNTEAFF
CDR3 DNA: TGTGCCAGCAGTGCCAGGGACACTATGAACACTGAAGCTTTCTTT
J gene: TRBJ1-1
D gene: .
V gene: TRBV2
clone size: .

CDR3 protein: CASSILGQTETQYF
CDR3 DNA: TGTGCCAGTAGTATATTGGGACAGACGGAGACCCAGTACTTC
J gene: TRBJ2-5
D gene: TRBD1
V gene: TRBV19
clone size: .

CDR3 protein: CASSAAGGLAPYNEQFF
CDR3 DNA: TGCGCCAGCAGTGCAGCAGGGGGCTTAGCGCCCTACAATGAGCAGTTCTTC
J gene: TRBJ2-1
D gene: TRBD1
V gene: TRBV10-1
clone size: .

CDR3 protein: CATSRGGQGRVGGYTF
CDR3 DNA: TGTGCCACCAGCAGAGGCGGACAGGGAAGAGTCGGTGGCTACACCTTC
J gene: TRBJ1-2
D gene: TRBD1
V gene: TRBV15
clone size: once

CDR3 protein: CASSPDRGTGNTIYF
CDR3 DNA: TGTGCCAGCAGTCCGGACAGGGGGACGGGAAACACCATATATTTT
J gene: TRBJ1-3
D gene: TRBD1
V gene: TRBV2
clone size: .

CDR3 protein: CASSSLRGSTDTQYF
CDR3 DNA: TGTGCCAGCTCCTCCCTCCGGGGTAGCACAGATACGCAGTATTTT
J gene: TRBJ2-3
D gene: .
V gene: TRBV18
clone size: .

CDR3 protein: CASSDSFGSEQYF
CDR3 DNA: TGTGCCAGCAGTGACTCGTTCGGGTCCGAGCAGTACTTC
J gene: TRBJ2-7
D gene: .
V gene: TRBV6-4
clone size: .

CDR3 protein: CATSRDGTGVAFF
CDR3 DNA: TGTGCCACCAGCAGAGATGGGACAGGAGTCGCTTTCTTT
J gene: TRBJ1-1
D gene: TRBD1
V gene: TRBV15
clone size: .

CDR3 protein: CASSFGTENEKLFF
CDR3 DNA: TGTGCCAGCAGCTTCGGGACAGAGAATGAAAAACTGTTTTTT
J gene: TRBJ1-4
D gene: TRBD1
V gene: TRBV7-9
clone size: .

CDR3 protein: CASSPWGDFQEKLFF
CDR3 DNA: TGCGCCAGCAGCCCCTGGGGCGACTTCCAAGAAAAACTGTTTTTT
J gene: TRBJ1-4
D gene: .
V gene: TRBV5-1
clone size: .

CDR3 protein: CASARTVDSPLHF
CDR3 DNA: TGTGCCAGCGCCCGGACAGTTGATTCACCCCTCCACTTT
J gene: TRBJ1-6
D gene: .
V gene: TRBV12-3/TRBV12-4
clone size: .

CDR3 protein: CASSSGTGRGQETQYF
CDR3 DNA: TGTGCCAGCAGCTCCGGGACAGGGAGAGGGCAAGAGACCCAGTACTTC
J gene: TRBJ2-5
D gene: TRBD1
V gene: TRBV11-1
clone size: .

CDR3 protein: CAWSVRGGTQYF
CDR3 DNA: TGTGCCTGGAGTGTACGAGGGGGTACGCAGTATTTT
J gene: TRBJ2-3
D gene: .
V gene: TRBV30
clone size: once

CDR3 protein: CASSSGGGNTIYF
CDR3 DNA: TGTGCCAGCAGTTCAGGGGGAGGAAACACCATATATTTT
J gene: TRBJ1-3
D gene: TRBD1
V gene: TRBV12-3/TRBV12-4
clone size: .

CDR3 protein: CASSLGTGIPAGGYTF
CDR3 DNA: TGTGCCAGCAGTTTGGGGACAGGGATTCCCGCAGGGGGCTACACCTTC
J gene: TRBJ1-2
D gene: TRBD1
V gene: TRBV5-5
clone size: .